This is a list of T cell receptor beta chains from one sample in a study of blood T cell repertoires in COVID-19. Clones were read by immunoSEQ multiplex PCR, and TCRdb kept only the in-frame ones, dropping some. The table lists 150,000 or so clones, about 80% of them singletons, with around 32% in the top ten. The sample taken for sequencing was peripheral blood. The receptors stem from a woman in her sixties or seventies with acute or convalescent COVID-19. CDR3s leave out the opening cysteine and the closing phenylalanine or tryptophan.

V: TRBV19
J: TRBJ1-2
CDR3: ASSRDRLYGYT

V: TRBV20-1
J: TRBJ2-2
CDR3: SASWALANTGELF

V: TRBV3-1/TRBV3-2
J: TRBJ2-5
CDR3: ASSQGWRGVAETQY

V: TRBV7-9
J: TRBJ1-1
CDR3: ASSPIGGMNTEAF

V: TRBV5-1
J: TRBJ1-1
CDR3: ASSLARNTEAF

V: TRBV5-6
J: TRBJ1-2
CDR3: ASSLYSTGRFYGYT

V: TRBV5-5
J: TRBJ1-1
CDR3: ASSIPGQMNTEAF

V: TRBV6-5
J: TRBJ1-1
CDR3: ASSLIGQGETEAF

V: TRBV19
J: TRBJ1-2
CDR3: ASSDDRGFYGYT

V: TRBV27
J: TRBJ1-6
CDR3: ASSLGRLGPNSPLH

V: TRBV2
J: TRBJ1-5
CDR3: ASSQTGRNQPQH

V: TRBV30
J: TRBJ2-5
CDR3: AWSAGTGSKETQY

V: TRBV29-1
J: TRBJ1-5
CDR3: SVAVQDDQPQH

V: TRBV11-2
J: TRBJ2-7
CDR3: ASSTTSRDRAYEQY

V: TRBV5-1
J: TRBJ2-1
CDR3: ASSFQGAHEQF

V: TRBV4-1
J: TRBJ1-4
CDR3: ASSPPSGEYEKLF

V: TRBV18
J: TRBJ2-7
CDR3: ASSPSTPIEQY

V: TRBV11-2
J: TRBJ1-2
CDR3: ASSLDGTGRDGYT

V: TRBV28
J: TRBJ1-4
CDR3: ASSSTGGNEKLF

V: TRBV5-4
J: TRBJ1-2
CDR3: ASSLISGGHGYT

V: TRBV20-1
J: TRBJ1-2
CDR3: SAGAYYGYT

V: TRBV5-1
J: TRBJ1-5
CDR3: ASSCQKYSNQPQH